These 13 T cell receptor beta chains came from one sample sequenced in a study of PD-L1 blockade in urothelial cancer. Repertoires were generated with immunoSEQ multiplex PCR, while TCRdb's copy carries only in-frame clones and drops some. The repertoire includes 55,000 to 85,000 clones, approximately 88% of them detected once, and less than 3.5% sits in the top ten. This specimen was PBMCs, taken around atezolizumab (anti-PD-L1) treatment. The origin of the receptors is a man between 60 and 75 years old with urothelial cancer.

This clone has only one observation. The chain has TRBV29-1 and TRBJ2-2, with D perhaps TRBD2 (6 bases). This CDR3 is built from 14 residues. Trimming left V 6 bases short and J 2 bases short, with 13 bases between. CDR1 SQVTM and CDR2 ANQGSEA come from the germline V gene. The CDR3 DNA sequence: TGCAGCGTCGGGACTTCACTAAACACCGGGGAGCTGTTTTTT. Translated: CSVGTSLNTGELFF.

This sequence joins TRBV28 and TRBJ1-2, with D tentatively TRBD1 (5 bases). CDR3 length: 16 amino acids. CDR1 is MDHEN and CDR2 is SYDVKM in the germline V gene. Trimming left V 4 bases short and J 1 base short, with 16 bases between. CDR3 protein: CASSSGGTLNNYGYTF. CDR3 DNA sequence: TGTGCCAGCAGTTCCGGCGGGACGTTAAATAACTATGGCTACACCTTC.

This rearrangement joins TRBV28 to TRBJ2-5, with 8 positions matching TRBD1. The germline gives CDR1 MDHEN, CDR2 SYDVKM. The trim removed 4 bases at V and 5 bases at J, leaving 15 bases unmatched. The CDR3 is 17 residues long. The CDR3 here is CASSSHPTHTGGETQYF. The CDR3 coding sequence is TGTGCCAGCAGTTCCCATCCCACGCATACAGGGGGGGAGACCCAGTACTTC.

This chain links TRBV6-1 with TRBJ1-5; D is possibly TRBD1 (5 bases). This CDR3 is built from 13 residues. Trimming left V 4 bases short and J 6 bases short, with 10 bases between. The V gene's germline CDR1 is MNHNS and CDR2 SASEGT. This CDR3 reads CASSGGVRQPQHF. The CDR3 DNA reads as TGTGCCAGCAGTGGGGGGGTGCGTCAGCCCCAGCATTTT.

This chain connects TRBV19 to TRBJ1-1, with 7 nucleotides matching TRBD1. This CDR3 has 14 amino acids. Germline values: CDR1 LNHDA, CDR2 SQIVND (reference sequence). J lost 4 bases, V lost 3 bases, and 5 bases had no gene match. Here the CDR3 DNA reads TGTGCCAGTAGTATGGGACAGTTCATCACTGAAGCTTTCTTT. Residues: CASSMGQFITEAFF.

The chain uses TRBV5-1 and TRBJ2-5; D is undetermined. The CDR3 length is 14 residues. CDR1 and CDR2 (germline): SGHRS, YFSETQ. Trimming left V 0 bases short and J 2 bases short, with 8 bases between. The CDR3 loop is CASSLAGGQETQYF. CDR3 DNA sequence: TGCGCCAGCAGCTTGGCGGGTGGACAAGAGACCCAGTACTTC.

This clone was observed a handful of times. The chain uses TRBV6-1 and TRBJ1-6, with 7 bases fitting TRBD1. The CDR3 contains 11 residues. The V gene end was trimmed by 3 bases and the J gene end by 16 bases; junction bases not matched to a gene: 3. Germline CDR1 and CDR2: MNHNS and SASEGT. CDR3 coding DNA: TGTGCCAGCAGTGAGGGACAGAATCTCCACTTT. Residues: CASSEGQNLHF.

The chain recombines TRBV4-1 with TRBJ2-2; no clear D gene. V shed 4 bases and J shed 2 bases, with 11 bases lying between them. CDR1 and CDR2 from the germline V gene are MGHRA and YSYEKL. CDR3 length: 15 residues. CDR3 nucleotide sequence: TGCGCCAGCAGCCCCGCCACAGCTAACACCGGGGAGCTGTTTTTT. It yields the protein CASSPATANTGELFF.

The chain recombines TRBV6-5 with TRBJ1-1, with 7 bases fitting TRBD1. Germline V gives CDR1 MNHEY, CDR2 SVGAGI. V gave up 10 bases and J gave up 0 bases; unmatched junction bases: 8. The CDR3 loop spans 14 amino acids. CDR3: CATSRDSLNTEAFF. The CDR3 DNA is TGTGCCACCTCCCGGGACAGCTTGAACACTGAAGCTTTCTTT.

The chain employs TRBV25-1 and TRBJ2-4; tentative D call: TRBD2 (5 bases). From germline, CDR1 is MGHDK and CDR2 SYGVNS. The CDR3 runs 16 residues. V was trimmed by 4 bases and J by 2 bases, leaving 15 bases between them. The CDR3 here is CASSASGPGSKNIQYF. DNA for the CDR3: TGTGCCAGCAGTGCCTCGGGTCCGGGGTCCAAAAACATTCAGTACTTC.

This clone showed up just once. The chain employs TRBV4-2 and TRBJ2-5; tentatively, D is TRBD2 (6 bases). Trimming shortened V by 1 base and J by 1 base, and 13 bases separated the two germline ends. The CDR3 has 16 residues. Per the germline V gene, CDR1 is LGHNA and CDR2 is YNFKEQ. CDR3 loop: CASSQGTTSTQETQYF. For the CDR3, the DNA is TGTGCCAGCAGCCAAGGGACTACCAGCACCCAAGAGACCCAGTACTTC.

This chain uses TRBV4-2 with TRBJ1-6; 8 nucleotides line up with TRBD1. Germline CDR1 reads LGHNA; CDR2 reads YNFKEQ. V shed 4 bases and J 9 bases; nucleotides not matched to a gene: 8. This CDR3 contains 15 residues. The CDR3 DNA sequence: TGTGCCAGCAGCCTACCCACAGGGGGAAGTTCACCCCTCCACTTT. Amino acids: CASSLPTGGSSPLHF.

The gene calls are TRBV5-1 and TRBJ2-5, with 7 bases fitting TRBD1. CDR1 SGHRS and CDR2 YFSETQ come from the germline V gene. There are 14 residues in the CDR3. V lost 4 bases and J lost 7; bases outside the gene matches: 10. CDR3 protein: CASSPRQGHPTQYF. Written as DNA, the CDR3 is TGCGCCAGCAGCCCGCGACAGGGCCACCCGACCCAGTACTTC. Complete variable domain (other parts from reference TRBV5-1 and TRBJ2-5): KAGVTQTPRYLIKTRGQQVTLSCSPISGHRSVSWYQQTPGQGLQFLFEYFSETQRNKGNFPGRFSGRQFSNSRSEMNVSTLELGDSALYLCASSPRQGHPTQYFGPGTRLLVL.